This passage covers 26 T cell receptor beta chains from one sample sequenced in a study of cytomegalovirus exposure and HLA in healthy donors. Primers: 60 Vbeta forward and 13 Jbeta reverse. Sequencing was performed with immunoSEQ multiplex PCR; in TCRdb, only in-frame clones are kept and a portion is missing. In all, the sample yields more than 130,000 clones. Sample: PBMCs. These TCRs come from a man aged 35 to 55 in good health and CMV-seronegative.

This CDR3 reads CASSPSLAGGPGEQYF. CDR3 in DNA: TGTGCCAGCTCACCTTCACTAGCGGGGGGGCCGGGCGAGCAGTACTTC. The J gene is TRBJ2-7, the V gene TRBV18, with 13 nucleotides matching TRBD2. This CDR3 comprises 16 residues. V shed 3 bases, J shed 6 bases, and the junction held 8 bases outside the gene matches. Germline V gene lookup returns CDR1 KGHSH and CDR2 LQKENI. The full variable domain, with the rest looked up from reference TRBV18 and TRBJ2-7, is NAGVMQNPRHLVRRRGQEARLRCSPMKGHSHVYWYRQLPEEGLKFMVYLQKENIIDESGMPKERFSAEFPKEGPSILRIQQVVRGDSAAYFCASSPSLAGGPGEQYFGPGTRLTVT.

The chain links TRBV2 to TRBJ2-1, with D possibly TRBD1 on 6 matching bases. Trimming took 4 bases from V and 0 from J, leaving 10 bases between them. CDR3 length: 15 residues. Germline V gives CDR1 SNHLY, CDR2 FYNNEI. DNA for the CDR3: TGTGCCAGCAGTGTAGGGGGTCGCTCCTACAATGAGCAGTTCTTC. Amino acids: CASSVGGRSYNEQFF. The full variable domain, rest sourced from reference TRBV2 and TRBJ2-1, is EPEVTQTPSHQVTQMGQEVILRCVPISNHLYFYWYRQILGQKVEFLVSFYNNEISEKSEIFDDQFSVERPDGSNFTLKIRSTKLEDSAMYFCASSVGGRSYNEQFFGPGTRLTVL.

CDR3 bases: TGTGCCAGCAGCTCCGCGGGGGCTGGAAACACCATATATTTT. Translation: CASSSAGAGNTIYF. This chain connects TRBV7-8 to TRBJ1-3, with D possibly being TRBD1 (5 bases). V lost 4 bases to trimming and J lost 2 bases, with 9 bases between them. This CDR3 spans 14 amino acids. CDR1 is SGHVS, CDR2 FQNEAQ, per germline. Using reference TRBV7-8 and TRBJ1-3 for the parts outside the CDR3, the full variable domain is GAGVSQSPRYKVAKRGQDVALRCDPISGHVSLFWYQQALGQGPEFLTYFQNEAQLDKSGLPSDRFFAERPEGSVSTLKIQRTQQEDSAVYLCASSSAGAGNTIYFGEGSWLTVV.

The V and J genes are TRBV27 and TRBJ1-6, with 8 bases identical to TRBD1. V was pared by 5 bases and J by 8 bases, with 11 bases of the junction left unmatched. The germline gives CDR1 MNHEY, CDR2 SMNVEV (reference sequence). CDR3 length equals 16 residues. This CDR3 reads CASSPTDRGDYSPLHF. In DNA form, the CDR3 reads TGTGCCAGCAGTCCAACCGACAGGGGTGATTATTCACCCCTCCACTTT.

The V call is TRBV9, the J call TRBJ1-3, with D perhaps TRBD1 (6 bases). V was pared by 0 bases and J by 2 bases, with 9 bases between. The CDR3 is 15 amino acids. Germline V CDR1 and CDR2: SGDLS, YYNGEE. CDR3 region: CASSVDRAAGNTIYF. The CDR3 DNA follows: TGTGCCAGCAGCGTAGACAGGGCCGCTGGAAACACCATATATTTT.

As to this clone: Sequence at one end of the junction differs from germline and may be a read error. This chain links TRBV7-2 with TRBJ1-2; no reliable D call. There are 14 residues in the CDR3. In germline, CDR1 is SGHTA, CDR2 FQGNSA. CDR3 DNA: TGTGCCAGCAGCTTAGAGAGGGTTGGCTATGACTACACCTTC. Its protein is CASSLERVGYDYTF. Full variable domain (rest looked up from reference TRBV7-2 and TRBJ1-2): GAGVSQSPSNKVTEKGKDVELRCDPISGHTALYWYRQSLGQGLEFLIYFQGNSAPDKSGLPSDRFSAERTGGSVSTLTIQRTQQEDSAVYLCASSLERVGYDYTFGSGTRLTVV.

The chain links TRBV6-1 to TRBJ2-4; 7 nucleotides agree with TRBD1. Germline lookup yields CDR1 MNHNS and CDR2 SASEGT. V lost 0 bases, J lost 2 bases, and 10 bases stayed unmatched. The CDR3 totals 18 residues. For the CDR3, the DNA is TGTGCCAGCAGTGAAGCGCTGTCTAGGGGGCTTACCAAAAACATTCAGTACTTC. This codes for CASSEALSRGLTKNIQYF.

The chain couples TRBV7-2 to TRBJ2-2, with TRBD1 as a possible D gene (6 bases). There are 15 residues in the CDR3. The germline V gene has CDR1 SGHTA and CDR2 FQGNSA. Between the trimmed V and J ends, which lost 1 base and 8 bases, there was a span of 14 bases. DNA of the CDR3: TGTGCCAGCAGCTTAGTACAGGGTAGTTCGGGGGAGCTGTTTTTT. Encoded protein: CASSLVQGSSGELFF.

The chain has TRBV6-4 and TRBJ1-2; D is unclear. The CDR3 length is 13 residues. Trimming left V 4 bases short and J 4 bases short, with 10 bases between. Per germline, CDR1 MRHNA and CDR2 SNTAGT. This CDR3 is CASSAAPSYGYTF. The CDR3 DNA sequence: TGTGCCAGCAGTGCCGCGCCTTCCTATGGCTACACCTTC.

CDR3 region: CASSLGNAGAAEQYF. The CDR3 region has the DNA TGCGCCAGCAGCTTGGGAAACGCAGGTGCCGCCGAGCAGTACTTC. The chain joins TRBV5-1 to TRBJ2-7, with no clear D. V gave up 0 bases and J gave up 6 bases, with 16 bases separating them. The CDR3 totals 15 residues. Germline V lookup: CDR1 SGHRS, CDR2 YFSETQ.

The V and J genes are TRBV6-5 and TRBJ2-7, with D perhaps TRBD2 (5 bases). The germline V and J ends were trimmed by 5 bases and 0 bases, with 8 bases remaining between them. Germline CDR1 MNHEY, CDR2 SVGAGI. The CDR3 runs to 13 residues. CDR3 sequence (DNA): TGTGCCAGCAGTCGGACTGTCTCCTACGAGCAGTACTTC. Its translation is CASSRTVSYEQYF.

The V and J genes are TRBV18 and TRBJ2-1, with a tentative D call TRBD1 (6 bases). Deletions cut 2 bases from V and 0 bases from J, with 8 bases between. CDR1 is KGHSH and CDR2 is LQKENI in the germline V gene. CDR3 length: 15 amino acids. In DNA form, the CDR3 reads TGTGCCAGCTCACCAACAGGGAGCTCCTACAATGAGCAGTTCTTC. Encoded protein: CASSPTGSSYNEQFF. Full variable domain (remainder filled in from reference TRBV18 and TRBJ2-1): NAGVMQNPRHLVRRRGQEARLRCSPMKGHSHVYWYRQLPEEGLKFMVYLQKENIIDESGMPKERFSAEFPKEGPSILRIQQVVRGDSAAYFCASSPTGSSYNEQFFGPGTRLTVL.

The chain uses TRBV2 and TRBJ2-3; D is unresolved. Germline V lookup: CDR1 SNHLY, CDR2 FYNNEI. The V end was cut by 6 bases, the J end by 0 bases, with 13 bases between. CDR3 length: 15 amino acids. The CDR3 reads CASSGTGLSTDTQYF. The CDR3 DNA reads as TGTGCCAGCAGCGGAACGGGTCTTAGCACAGATACGCAGTATTTT.

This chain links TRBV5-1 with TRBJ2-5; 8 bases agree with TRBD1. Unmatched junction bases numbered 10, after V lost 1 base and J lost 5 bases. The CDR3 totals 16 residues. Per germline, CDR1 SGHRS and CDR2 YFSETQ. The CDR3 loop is CASSLNKPGGVETQYF. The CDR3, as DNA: TGCGCCAGCAGCTTGAACAAACCAGGGGGCGTGGAGACCCAGTACTTC. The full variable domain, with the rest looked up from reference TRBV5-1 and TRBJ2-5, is KAGVTQTPRYLIKTRGQQVTLSCSPISGHRSVSWYQQTPGQGLQFLFEYFSETQRNKGNFPGRFSGRQFSNSRSEMNVSTLELGDSALYLCASSLNKPGGVETQYFGPGTRLLVL.

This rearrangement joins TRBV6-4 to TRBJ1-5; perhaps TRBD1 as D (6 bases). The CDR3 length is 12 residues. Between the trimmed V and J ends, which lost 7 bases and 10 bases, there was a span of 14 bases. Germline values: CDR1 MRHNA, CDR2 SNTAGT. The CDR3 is CASKPADSPQHF. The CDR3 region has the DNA TGTGCCAGCAAGCCCGCGGACAGTCCCCAGCATTTT.

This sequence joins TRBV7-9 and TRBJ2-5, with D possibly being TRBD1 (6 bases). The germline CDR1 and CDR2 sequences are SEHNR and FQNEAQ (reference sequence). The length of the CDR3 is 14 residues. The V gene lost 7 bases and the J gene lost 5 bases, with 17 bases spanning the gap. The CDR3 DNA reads TGTGCCAGCACCCCTTCCAGGGGATCGGAGACCCAGTACTTC. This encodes CASTPSRGSETQYF.

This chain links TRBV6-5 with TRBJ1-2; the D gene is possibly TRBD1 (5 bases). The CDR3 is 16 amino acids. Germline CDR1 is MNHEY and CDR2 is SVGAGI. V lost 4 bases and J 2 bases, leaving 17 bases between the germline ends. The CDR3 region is CASSLGGGGGNYGYTF. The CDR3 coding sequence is TGTGCCAGCAGTTTGGGTGGGGGTGGAGGGAACTATGGCTACACCTTC.

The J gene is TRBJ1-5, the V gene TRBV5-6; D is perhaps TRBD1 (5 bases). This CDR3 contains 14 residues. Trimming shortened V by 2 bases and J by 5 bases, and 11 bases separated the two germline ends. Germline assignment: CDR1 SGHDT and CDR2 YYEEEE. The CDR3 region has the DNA TGTGCCAGCAGCTTATTGGCAGGGCATCAGCCCCAGCATTTT. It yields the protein CASSLLAGHQPQHF.

The CDR3 loop reads CARNRVLAEAFF. The CDR3 DNA follows: TGTGCCAGGAACAGGGTCTTGGCTGAAGCTTTCTTT. This chain connects TRBV9 to TRBJ1-1, with a possible D match to TRBD1 (6 bases). The CDR3 totals 12 residues. The V end lost 8 bases, the J end lost 6 bases, and 14 bases lay between the germline ends. Per the germline V gene, CDR1 is SGDLS and CDR2 is YYNGEE.

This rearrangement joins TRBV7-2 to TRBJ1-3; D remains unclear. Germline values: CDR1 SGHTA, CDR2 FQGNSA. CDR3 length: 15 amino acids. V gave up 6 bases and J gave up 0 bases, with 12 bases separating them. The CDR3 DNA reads TGTGCCAGCAGTTTGAACGGGTTCTCTGGAAACACCATATATTTT. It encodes CASSLNGFSGNTIYF.

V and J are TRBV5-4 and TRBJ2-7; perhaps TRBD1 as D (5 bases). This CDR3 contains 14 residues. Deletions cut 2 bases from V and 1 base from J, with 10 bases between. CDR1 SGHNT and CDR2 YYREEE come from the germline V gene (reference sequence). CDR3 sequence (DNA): TGTGCCAGCAGCTTTAAAGGGGCTTCCTACGAGCAGTACTTC. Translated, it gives CASSFKGASYEQYF. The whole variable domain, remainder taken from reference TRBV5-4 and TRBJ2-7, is ETGVTQSPTHLIKTRGQQVTLRCSSQSGHNTVSWYQQALGQGPQFIFQYYREEENGRGNFPPRFSGLQFPNYSSELNVNALELDDSALYLCASSFKGASYEQYFGPGTRLTVT.

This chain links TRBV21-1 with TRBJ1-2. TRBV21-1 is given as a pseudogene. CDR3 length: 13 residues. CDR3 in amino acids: CARLGRGVYGYTF. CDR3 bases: TGTGCCCGCCTGGGGAGGGGTGTCTATGGCTACACCTTC.

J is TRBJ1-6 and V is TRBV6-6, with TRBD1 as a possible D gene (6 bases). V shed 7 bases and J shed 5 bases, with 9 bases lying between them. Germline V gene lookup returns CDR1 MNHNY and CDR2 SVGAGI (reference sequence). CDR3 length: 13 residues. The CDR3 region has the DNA TGTGCCAGCAAAGGGACAAATAATTCACCCCTCCACTTT. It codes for CASKGTNNSPLHF.

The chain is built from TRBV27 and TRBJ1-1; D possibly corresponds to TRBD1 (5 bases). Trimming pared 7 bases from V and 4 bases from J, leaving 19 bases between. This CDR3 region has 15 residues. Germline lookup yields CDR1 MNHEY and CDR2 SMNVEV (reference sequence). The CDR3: CASISWGTYATEAFF. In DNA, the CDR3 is TGTGCCAGCATCTCCTGGGGCACCTACGCCACTGAAGCTTTCTTT.

This chain's CDR3 is CASSYSDRNTEAFF. The CDR3 DNA reads as TGTGCCAGCAGTTACTCGGACAGAAACACTGAAGCTTTCTTT. This chain connects TRBV6-5 to TRBJ1-1, with a tentative D call TRBD1 (6 bases). This CDR3 spans 14 amino acids. V was pared by 0 bases and J by 2 bases, with 7 bases between. Germline V lookup: CDR1 MNHEY, CDR2 SVGAGI.

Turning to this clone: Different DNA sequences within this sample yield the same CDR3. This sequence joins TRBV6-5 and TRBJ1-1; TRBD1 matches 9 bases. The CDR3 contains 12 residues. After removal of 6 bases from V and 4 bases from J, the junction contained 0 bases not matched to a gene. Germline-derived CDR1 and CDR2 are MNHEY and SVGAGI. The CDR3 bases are TGTGCCAGCAGGACAGGGGGCACTGAAGCTTTCTTT. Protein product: CASRTGGTEAFF.